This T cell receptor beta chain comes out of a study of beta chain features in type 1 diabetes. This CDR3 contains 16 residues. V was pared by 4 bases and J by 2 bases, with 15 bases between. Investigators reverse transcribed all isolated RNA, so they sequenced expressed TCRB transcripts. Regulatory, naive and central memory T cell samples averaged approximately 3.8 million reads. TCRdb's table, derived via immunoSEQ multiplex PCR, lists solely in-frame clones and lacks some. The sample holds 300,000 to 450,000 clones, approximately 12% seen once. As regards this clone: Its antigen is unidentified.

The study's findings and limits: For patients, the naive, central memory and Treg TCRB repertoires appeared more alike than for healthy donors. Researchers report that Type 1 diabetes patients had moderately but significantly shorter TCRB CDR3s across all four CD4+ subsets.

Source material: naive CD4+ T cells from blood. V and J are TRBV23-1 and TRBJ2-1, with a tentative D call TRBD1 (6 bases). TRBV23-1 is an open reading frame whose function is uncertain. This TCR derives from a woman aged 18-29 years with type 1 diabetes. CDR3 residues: CASSRVNRATYNEQFF. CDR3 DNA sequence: TGCGCCAGCAGTCGGGTAAACAGGGCCACCTACAATGAGCAGTTCTTC.